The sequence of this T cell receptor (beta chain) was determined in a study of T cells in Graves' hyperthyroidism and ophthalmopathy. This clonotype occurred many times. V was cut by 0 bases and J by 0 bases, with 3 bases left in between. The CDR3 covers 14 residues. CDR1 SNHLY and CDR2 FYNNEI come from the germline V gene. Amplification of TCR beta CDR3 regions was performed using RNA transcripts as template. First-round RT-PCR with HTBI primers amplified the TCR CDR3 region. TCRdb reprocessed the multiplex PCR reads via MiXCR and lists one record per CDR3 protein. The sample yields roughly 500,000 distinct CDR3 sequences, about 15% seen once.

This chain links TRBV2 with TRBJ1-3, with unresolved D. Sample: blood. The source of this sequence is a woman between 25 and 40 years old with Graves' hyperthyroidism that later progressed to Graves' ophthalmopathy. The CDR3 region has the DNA TGTGCCAGCAGTGAAGCGTACTCTGGAAACACCATATATTTT. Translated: CASSEAYSGNTIYF.